Each of the 19 T cell receptor beta chains below was sequenced from the same sample in a study of blood T cell repertoires in COVID-19. Clones were sequenced by immunoSEQ multiplex PCR, and TCRdb holds only the in-frame ones, with some missing. This table holds hundreds of thousands of clones, around 86% found once. The sequenced material came from PBMCs or T cells enriched from blood (not recorded which). All receptors come from a man in his fifties or sixties who had recovered from COVID-19.

The V gene is TRBV9, the J gene TRBJ1-5; D gene uncertain. Looked up from germline, CDR1 is SGDLS and CDR2 is YYNGEE. V gave up 0 bases and J gave up 0 bases, with 13 bases separating them. This CDR3 spans 17 amino acids. The DNA of the CDR3 is TGTGCCAGCAGCGTAGCCGACGGACTGCATAGCAATCAGCCCCAGCATTTT. Translated, it gives CASSVADGLHSNQPQHF.

This chain connects TRBV6-2 or TRBV6-3 to TRBJ2-7, with a weak D call TRBD2 (5 bases). This CDR3 is built from 13 residues. Germline values: CDR1 MNHEY, CDR2 SVGEGT. V dropped 5 bases and J dropped 6 bases, with 14 bases sitting between them. DNA of the CDR3: TGTGCCAGCAGTGTGTTTAATGGAGGCGAGCAGTACTTC. It encodes CASSVFNGGEQYF.

The V call is TRBV24-1, the J call TRBJ2-1; perhaps TRBD1 as D (6 bases). V lost 2 bases, J lost 7 bases, and 20 bases lay in between. The CDR3 runs to 17 residues. From germline, CDR1 is KGHDR and CDR2 SFDVKD. The CDR3 nucleotides read TGTGCCACCAGTGATTCAGGGGCAGTATCCCCAAAAAATGAGCAGTTCTTC. Residues: CATSDSGAVSPKNEQFF.

The genes are TRBV27 and TRBJ2-1, with 9 positions matching TRBD2. The germline CDR1 and CDR2 sequences are MNHEY and SMNVEV (reference sequence). After removal of 0 bases from V and 6 bases from J, the junction contained 6 bases not matched to a gene. The CDR3 length is 16 residues. The CDR3 nucleotides are TGTGCCAGCAGTTTATCCCCCAGCGGGAGGCTCAATGAGCAGTTCTTC. Encoded protein: CASSLSPSGRLNEQFF.

This clone came up once. V is TRBV28 and J is TRBJ2-3; a weak D match, TRBD1 (6 bases). Trimming took 2 bases from V and 2 from J, leaving 8 bases between them. This CDR3 comprises 14 residues. CDR1 is MDHEN and CDR2 is SYDVKM in the germline V gene. The CDR3 DNA sequence: TGTGCCAGCAGTTTAGACAGGACCACAGATACGCAGTATTTT. As protein: CASSLDRTTDTQYF.

The chain couples TRBV11-2 to TRBJ2-5, with TRBD2 matching 8 bases. After removal of 0 bases from V and 3 bases from J, the junction contained 9 bases not matched to a gene. Germline values: CDR1 SGHAT, CDR2 FQNNGV. The CDR3 contains 17 residues. The CDR3 sequence: CASSLDLSSGGEETQYF. CDR3 in DNA: TGTGCCAGCAGCTTAGATCTAAGCAGCGGGGGAGAAGAGACCCAGTACTTC.

The chain recombines TRBV14 with TRBJ1-2, with unresolved D. V lost 4 bases and J lost 2, with 14 bases in between. The CDR3 extends over 15 amino acids. Germline lookup yields CDR1 SGHDN and CDR2 FVKESK. In DNA form, the CDR3 reads TGTGCCAGCAGCCGGCGAGGGAGCGCGAACTATGGCTACACCTTC. Translated: CASSRRGSANYGYTF.

The rearrangement joins TRBV11-2 to TRBJ2-7, with D hard to call. The V gene lost 1 base and the J gene lost 2 bases, with 9 bases spanning the gap. Germline V gives CDR1 SGHAT, CDR2 FQNNGV. The CDR3 is 14 amino acids. The CDR3 spells CASSLGANTYEQYF. The DNA for the CDR3 is TGTGCCAGCAGCTTAGGGGCCAACACCTACGAGCAGTACTTC.

There are a few counts of this clone. The DNA of the CDR3 is TGTGCCAGCAGCTTTTTTTACGGGGGGCCAGATACGCAGTATTTT. Translated, it gives CASSFFYGGPDTQYF. This chain joins TRBV7-6 and TRBJ2-3, with a possible D match to TRBD2 (7 bases). Germline lookup yields CDR1 SGHVS and CDR2 FNYEAQ. The V gene lost 3 bases and the J gene lost 4 bases, with 14 bases spanning the gap. This CDR3 spans 15 amino acids.

This clone came up a few times. V and J are TRBV7-9 and TRBJ1-2; no definite D call. The germline V and J ends were trimmed by 5 bases and 8 bases, with 18 bases remaining between them. CDR1 and CDR2 from the germline V gene are SEHNR and FQNEAQ (reference sequence). CDR3 length equals 14 residues. This chain's CDR3 is CASSLGPGNEGYTF. The CDR3, as DNA: TGTGCCAGCAGCCTGGGCCCAGGAAACGAGGGCTACACCTTC.

This chain connects TRBV6-5 to TRBJ2-7; D might be TRBD2 (6 bases). The ends were cut back, 2 bases at V and 1 base at J, with 6 bases in the middle. Per the germline V gene, CDR1 is MNHEY and CDR2 is SVGAGI. The CDR3 is 13 amino acids. The CDR3 DNA sequence: TGTGCCAGCAGTTACGGGGGGTCCTACGAGCAGTACTTC. It translates to CASSYGGSYEQYF.

This chain joins TRBV5-1 and TRBJ2-7; D gene unclear. This CDR3 contains 15 residues. Trimming removed 1 base at V and 0 bases at J, with 11 bases between. Germline loops: CDR1 SGHRS, CDR2 YFSETQ. The CDR3 loop is CASSLTVVSSYEQYF. In DNA form, the CDR3 reads TGCGCCAGCAGCTTGACGGTAGTAAGCTCCTACGAGCAGTACTTC. The entire variable domain, with the rest obtained from reference TRBV5-1 and TRBJ2-7, is as follows: KAGVTQTPRYLIKTRGQQVTLSCSPISGHRSVSWYQQTPGQGLQFLFEYFSETQRNKGNFPGRFSGRQFSNSRSEMNVSTLELGDSALYLCASSLTVVSSYEQYFGPGTRLTVT.

V gene TRBV28 combines with J gene TRBJ1-4; 8 bases agree with TRBD1. The CDR3 contains 16 residues. Germline-derived CDR1 and CDR2 are MDHEN and SYDVKM. J gave up 5 bases and V 6 bases, and 11 bases lay outside the gene matches. CDR3 DNA: TGTGCCAGCAGCATCTCCGGGACAGGCACCAATGAAAAACTGTTTTTT. This encodes CASSISGTGTNEKLFF.

The CDR3 DNA is TGTGCCAGTAGTTACACAGGGGGAGGCAATCAGCCCCAGCATTTT. Encoded protein: CASSYTGGGNQPQHF. The genes are TRBV19 and TRBJ1-5; 8 nucleotides agree with TRBD1. This CDR3 is built from 15 residues. Looked up from germline, CDR1 is LNHDA and CDR2 is SQIVND (reference sequence). Trimming removed 5 bases from V and 2 bases from J; junction bases left unmatched: 5.

The rearrangement uses TRBV2 and TRBJ2-7, with D tentatively TRBD2 (6 bases). The germline V gene has CDR1 SNHLY and CDR2 FYNNEI. The CDR3 has 13 residues. Trimming cost V 6 bases and J 2 bases, with 11 bases left between them. CDR3 sequence reads: CASSGGLPYEQYF. CDR3 sequence (DNA): TGTGCCAGCAGCGGGGGTCTCCCCTACGAGCAGTACTTC.

The CDR3 reads CASRPTGPTEAFF. The CDR3, as DNA: TGTGCCAGCAGACCGACAGGGCCCACTGAAGCTTTCTTT. The J gene is TRBJ1-1, the V gene TRBV14; 7 nucleotides match TRBD1. The CDR3 is made up of 13 amino acids. Germline CDR1 reads SGHDN; CDR2 reads FVKESK. Trimming cost V 6 bases and J 4 bases; bases outside gene matches: 5.

The chain carries TRBV5-1 and TRBJ2-7; possibly TRBD2 for D (5 bases). V lost 4 bases and J lost 2, with 7 bases in between. Germline lookup yields CDR1 SGHRS and CDR2 YFSETQ. The CDR3 extends over 12 amino acids. This chain's CDR3 is CASSIGAYEQYF. The CDR3, as DNA: TGCGCCAGCAGCATCGGGGCCTACGAGCAGTACTTC.

The chain employs TRBV4-1 and TRBJ2-5; 13 nucleotides align to TRBD2. Germline values: CDR1 MGHRA, CDR2 YSYEKL. The CDR3 has 18 residues. Trimming removed 0 bases from V and 5 bases from J; junction bases left unmatched: 9. CDR3 bases: TGCGCCAGCAGCCAAGAATCACTAGCGGGAGGGGCATCGGAGACCCAGTACTTC. Amino acids: CASSQESLAGGASETQYF.

V gene TRBV7-9 combines with J gene TRBJ2-7; D is perhaps TRBD2 (6 bases). Germline V gives CDR1 SEHNR, CDR2 FQNEAQ (reference sequence). Trimming removed 2 bases at V and 5 bases at J, with 19 bases between. The CDR3 is 16 residues long. CDR3: CASSLFTSLGGNEQYF. CDR3 sequence (DNA): TGTGCCAGCAGCTTATTTACATCTTTGGGGGGAAACGAGCAGTACTTC.